This is a list of T cell receptor beta chains from one sample in a study of radiation and T cells in renal cell carcinoma. Some clones are missing from TCRdb's copy, which holds only in-frame ones; the method was immunoSEQ multiplex PCR. The data contain some 150,000 clones, approximately 86% of them singletons. Sequenced material: blood, taken from a patient whose treatment included radiotherapy and nephrectomy. Receptor source: a woman aged 45-60 years with renal cell carcinoma. Each CDR3 is given with its conserved first and last residue. D genes are given only for firm matches. Clone size is given for some rows only: seen once, a few or many times, or a class if the clone is expanded.

size,V,J,D,CDR3,DNA
NA,TRBV28,TRBJ1-2,TRBD1,CASIPGTGWDYGYTF,TGTGCCAGCATCCCCGGGACAGGGTGGGACTATGGCTACACCTTC
NA,TRBV28,TRBJ2-7,NA,CASSSPSVGVYEQYF,TGTGCCAGCAGTTCTCCGTCGGTGGGAGTGTACGAGCAGTACTTC
NA,TRBV10-1,TRBJ2-3,TRBD2,CASSGVAGGPPDTQYF,TGCGCCAGCAGTGGGGTAGCGGGGGGGCCCCCAGATACGCAGTATTTT
NA,TRBV6-5,TRBJ2-7,TRBD2,CATTGTSGTYEQYF,TGTGCCACCACCGGGACTAGCGGTACCTACGAGCAGTACTTC
NA,TRBV28,TRBJ1-4,NA,CASSLVVEKLFF,TGTGCCAGCAGTTTAGTGGTGGAAAAACTGTTTTTT
NA,TRBV5-6,TRBJ1-4,NA,CASSSYLLPGGMFF,TGTGCCAGCAGCTCCTACTTATTACCCGGCGGAATGTTTTTT
NA,TRBV27,TRBJ2-7,NA,CASSWGRIQSYEQYF,TGTGCCAGCAGTTGGGGGAGGATACAATCCTACGAGCAGTACTTC
NA,TRBV7-9,TRBJ1-2,NA,CASSPGGTQANYGYTF,TGTGCCAGCAGCCCGGGGGGGACACAAGCTAACTATGGCTACACCTTC
few,TRBV5-4,TRBJ2-2,NA,CATKRGTGELFF,TGTGCCACTAAAAGGGGCACCGGGGAGCTGTTTTTT
NA,TRBV5-1,TRBJ2-1,TRBD2,CASSSRLAGGPGNEQFF,TGCGCCAGCAGCTCCCGACTAGCGGGAGGGCCGGGCAATGAGCAGTTCTTC
NA,TRBV18,TRBJ2-2,NA,CASSPKPINTGELFF,TGTGCCAGCTCACCAAAACCAATAAACACCGGGGAGCTGTTTTTT
NA,TRBV5-1,TRBJ2-2,TRBD2,CASSLREDGTGELFF,TGCGCCAGCAGCTTGCGGGAGGACGGCACCGGGGAGCTGTTTTTT
NA,TRBV4-2,TRBJ2-1,NA,CASAPGRDNEQFF,TGTGCCAGCGCCCCCGGAAGGGACAATGAGCAGTTCTTC
NA,TRBV7-2,TRBJ2-7,TRBD2,CASSRQTLAGGTYEQYF,TGTGCCAGCAGCCGACAAACCCTAGCGGGAGGGACCTACGAGCAGTACTTC
few,TRBV29-1,TRBJ1-1,TRBD1,CSVDGTATEAFF,TGCAGCGTTGATGGGACAGCTACTGAAGCTTTCTTT
NA,TRBV4-2,TRBJ1-3,NA,CASSPDGTVGNTIYF,TGTGCCAGCAGCCCTGACGGGACCGTTGGAAACACCATATATTTT
NA,TRBV28,TRBJ1-1,NA,CASSFVTRTEAFF,TGTGCCAGCAGTTTTGTAACAAGAACTGAAGCTTTCTTT
few,TRBV7-2,TRBJ2-7,NA,CASSKVYEQYF,TGTGCCAGCAGCAAGGTGTACGAGCAGTACTTC
NA,TRBV30,TRBJ2-1,TRBD1,CASSRDRGMLAPFF,TGTGCCTCGTCCCGGGACAGGGGGATGTTAGCCCCGTTCTTC
NA,TRBV15,TRBJ2-3,NA,CATSRGGADTQYF,TGTGCCACCAGCAGAGGGGGAGCAGATACGCAGTATTTT
NA,TRBV7-2,TRBJ2-7,NA,CASSLAFGGPSSYEQYF,TGTGCCAGCAGCTTAGCGTTCGGGGGACCGTCGTCCTACGAGCAGTACTTC
NA,TRBV10-3,TRBJ2-2,TRBD2,CASSRSGGYGELFF,TGTGCCAGCAGCCGTAGCGGGGGTTACGGGGAGCTGTTTTTT